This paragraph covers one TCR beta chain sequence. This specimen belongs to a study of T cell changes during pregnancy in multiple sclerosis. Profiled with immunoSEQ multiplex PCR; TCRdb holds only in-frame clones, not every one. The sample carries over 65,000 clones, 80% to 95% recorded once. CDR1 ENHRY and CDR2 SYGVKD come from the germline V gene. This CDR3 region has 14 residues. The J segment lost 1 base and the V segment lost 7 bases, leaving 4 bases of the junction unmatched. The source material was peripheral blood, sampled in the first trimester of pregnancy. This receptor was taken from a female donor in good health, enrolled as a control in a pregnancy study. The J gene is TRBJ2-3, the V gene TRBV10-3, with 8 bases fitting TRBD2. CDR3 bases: TGTGCCATCAAGGGGCGGGGGGGCACAGATACGCAGTATTTT. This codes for CAIKGRGGTDTQYF.